The clone carrying this TCR beta chain was picked up many times. Its cognate antigen is unknown. This sample is part of a study of early T cells in non-severe SARS-CoV-2 infection. Study details: Sequencing of bulk RNA from unsorted whole blood was done, without chain pairing.

V was cut by 0 bases and J by 4 bases, with 6 bases left in between. The CDR3 is 13 residues long. CDR1 is MNHEY, CDR2 SMNVEV, per germline (reference sequence). Unique molecular identifiers were affixed to single, distinct cDNA molecules. Each CDR3 protein gets one entry after TCRdb re-called the 5' RACE reads with MiXCR. The sample carries around 27,000 distinct CDR3 sequences, around 7% recorded once. Study-wide results and caveats: Matching against VDJdb likely underestimated virus-specific expansions, favoring anti-spike CD8.

This chain links TRBV27 with TRBJ1-1; D remains unclear. This receptor was taken from an adult who was a healthcare worker with PCR-confirmed SARS-CoV-2 infection or an uninfected control (not recorded which). Sequencing was carried out using whole blood. Here the CDR3 DNA reads TGTGCCAGCAGTTTATCCCGAATCACTGAAGCTTTCTTT. This translates into CASSLSRITEAFF.